These 9 T cell receptor beta chains originate from one sample sequenced in a study of CD8 T cells in ankylosing spondylitis. The study's findings and limits: It appeared that ankylosing spondylitis blood was characterized by a TCR beta motif of fewer than ten highly homologous variants.

TCRdb used MiXCR to reprocess the 5' RACE reads, holding one entry per CDR3 protein. Altogether 400,000 to 450,000 distinct CDR3 sequences are present, about 15% being singletons, with the ten largest covering just over 1%. No cognate antigen is known for these TCRs. Sequencing used blood, either unsorted or a sorted T cell fraction (not recorded which). These receptor sequences come from a male donor with ankylosing spondylitis.

The chain links TRBV5-8 to TRBJ2-1, with 11 nucleotides matching TRBD2. The CDR3 contains 16 residues. Per the germline V gene, CDR1 is SGHTS and CDR2 is YDEGEE. V was pared by 1 base and J by 9 bases, with 9 bases of the junction left unmatched. The CDR3 sequence is CASSLYRTSGLGEQFF. The CDR3 DNA sequence: TGTGCCAGCAGCTTGTATAGGACTAGCGGGTTAGGTGAGCAGTTCTTC.

The V call is TRBV4-1, the J call TRBJ2-4, with TRBD2 identical over 8 bases. The germline V gene has CDR1 MGHRA and CDR2 YSYEKL. V was clipped by 1 base and J by 7 bases; unmatched bases: 9. This CDR3 spans 16 amino acids. The CDR3 DNA reads TGCGCCAGCAGCCAAGTACCAGCGGGAGTTCCCAACATTCAGTACTTC. It yields the protein CASSQVPAGVPNIQYF.

This clonotype was observed a few times. The chain employs TRBV4-1 and TRBJ2-5; 8 positions agree with TRBD2. Germline values: CDR1 MGHRA, CDR2 YSYEKL. The V segment lost 1 base and the J segment 1 base; nucleotides outside the gene matches: 8. The CDR3 has 17 residues. The CDR3 sequence is CASSQAPSGGPQETQYF. DNA of the CDR3: TGCGCCAGCAGCCAAGCCCCATCGGGGGGGCCCCAAGAGACCCAGTACTTC.

Only a few counts were recorded for this clonotype. The V call is TRBV7-3, the J call TRBJ2-7; 7 nucleotides agree with TRBD2. Germline V CDR1 and CDR2: SGHTA, FQGTGA. The trim removed 1 base at V and 4 bases at J, leaving 7 bases unmatched. There are 15 residues in the CDR3. The CDR3: CASSLKGGSYYEQYF. The CDR3 DNA is TGTGCCAGCAGCTTAAAGGGCGGGAGCTATTACGAGCAGTACTTC.

The gene calls are TRBV19 and TRBJ2-2; no clear D gene. CDR1 and CDR2 from the germline V gene are LNHDA and SQIVND (reference sequence). The CDR3 runs to 13 residues. Trimming removed 5 bases at V and 5 bases at J, with 9 bases between. The CDR3 here is CASSPIPTGELFF. The CDR3 DNA follows: TGTGCCAGTAGTCCCATACCTACCGGGGAGCTGTTTTTT.

The chain uses TRBV18 and TRBJ1-5; the D is unclear. V lost 2 bases to trimming and J lost 7 bases, with 15 bases between them. The germline gives CDR1 KGHSH, CDR2 LQKENI. The CDR3 totals 15 residues. The CDR3 loop is CASSPNGRVEQPQHF. The CDR3 DNA reads as TGTGCCAGCTCACCAAACGGAAGGGTAGAACAGCCCCAGCATTTT.

The table lists this clonotype with many counts. A junction end diverges from the germline sequence, so it may reflect a read error. The chain combines TRBV12-3 or TRBV12-4 with TRBJ1-5; TRBD1 matches at 11 bases. The CDR3 extends over 14 amino acids. The CDR3 DNA reads TGCGCCAGCAGCCTGGGACAGGGGGTTCAGCCCCAGCATTTT. The encoded protein is CASSLGQGVQPQHF.

The chain's CDR3 is CASSAVGTEQYF. As DNA, the CDR3 is TGTGCCAGCAGTGCAGTCGGGACCGAGCAGTACTTC. The chain links TRBV2 to TRBJ2-7, with D perhaps assigned TRBD1 or TRBD2 (5 bases each). Trimming stripped 4 bases from V and 6 bases from J, with 10 bases between. The germline gives CDR1 SNHLY, CDR2 FYNNEI. The CDR3 length is 12 residues.

The V call is TRBV4-1, the J call TRBJ1-3; D is uncertain. The CDR3 totals 17 residues. Trimming left V 0 bases short and J 2 bases short, with 14 bases between. CDR1 and CDR2 (germline): MGHRA, YSYEKL. The CDR3 DNA reads as TGCGCCAGCAGCCAAGATGGGCCCCCAAAAACTGGAAACACCATATATTTT. It yields the protein CASSQDGPPKTGNTIYF.